This T cell receptor beta chain was documented in a study of blood T cell repertoires in COVID-19. About the research overall: Acute and convalescent COVID-19 specimens originated in the United States, Italy and Spain. Sources were T cells, B-cell-depleted T cells, or PBMCs; the material itself was cDNA or gDNA.

As originally analysed: Estimation of nucleated cell counts relied on the amplification of reference gene primers. Some clones are missing from TCRdb's copy, which holds only in-frame ones; the method was immunoSEQ multiplex PCR. The V and J calls and clone size come from that table; D and trimming were worked out from the DNA. The repertoire holds fewer than 300,000 clones, with 85% as singletons. J gave up 10 bases and V 1 base, and 3 bases lay outside the gene matches. CDR3 size: 12 residues. Germline CDR1 is MNHNY and CDR2 is SVGAGI (reference sequence). The chain couples TRBV6-6 to TRBJ2-5; TRBD2 agrees at 7 bases. The sequence was collected from a human donor in a cohort sampled during active COVID-19. Material: peripheral blood. The CDR3 region is CASSYLGEGQYF. The CDR3 bases are TGTGCCAGCAGTTACTTGGGGGAGGGCCAGTACTTC.